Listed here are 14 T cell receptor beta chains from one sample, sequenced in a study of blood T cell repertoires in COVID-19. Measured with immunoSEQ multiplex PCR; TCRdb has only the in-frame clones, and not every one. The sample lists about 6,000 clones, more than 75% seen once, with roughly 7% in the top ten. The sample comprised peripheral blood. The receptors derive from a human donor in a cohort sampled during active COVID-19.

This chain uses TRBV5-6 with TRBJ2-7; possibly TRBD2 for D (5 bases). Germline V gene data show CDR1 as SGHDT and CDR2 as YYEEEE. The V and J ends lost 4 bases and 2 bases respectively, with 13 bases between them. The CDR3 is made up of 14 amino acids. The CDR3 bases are TGTGCCAGCAGCATAGGACTCGGGACCTACGAGCAGTACTTC. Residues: CASSIGLGTYEQYF.

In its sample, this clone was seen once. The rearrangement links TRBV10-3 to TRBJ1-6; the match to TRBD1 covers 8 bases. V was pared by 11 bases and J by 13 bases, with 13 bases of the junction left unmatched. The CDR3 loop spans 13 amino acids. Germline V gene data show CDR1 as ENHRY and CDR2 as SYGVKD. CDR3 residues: CAGAQGERSPLHF. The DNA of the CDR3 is TGTGCCGGAGCACAGGGGGAGAGATCGCCCCTCCACTTT.

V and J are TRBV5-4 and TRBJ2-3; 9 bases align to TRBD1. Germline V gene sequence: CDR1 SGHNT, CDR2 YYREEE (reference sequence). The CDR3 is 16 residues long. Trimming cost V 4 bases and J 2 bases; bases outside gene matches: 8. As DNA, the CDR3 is TGTGCCAGCAGCCGGGGACAGGGCAGGGTCACAGATACGCAGTATTTT. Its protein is CASSRGQGRVTDTQYF. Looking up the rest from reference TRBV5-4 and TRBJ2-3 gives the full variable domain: ETGVTQSPTHLIKTRGQQVTLRCSSQSGHNTVSWYQQALGQGPQFIFQYYREEENGRGNFPPRFSGLQFPNYSSELNVNALELDDSALYLCASSRGQGRVTDTQYFGPGTRLTVL.

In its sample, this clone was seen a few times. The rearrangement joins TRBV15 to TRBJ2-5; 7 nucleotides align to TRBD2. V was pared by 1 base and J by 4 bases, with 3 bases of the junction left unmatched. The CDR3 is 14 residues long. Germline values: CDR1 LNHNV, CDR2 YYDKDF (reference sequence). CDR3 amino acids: CATSRGGGTETQYF. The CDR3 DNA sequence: TGTGCCACCAGCAGAGGGGGAGGGACAGAGACCCAGTACTTC.

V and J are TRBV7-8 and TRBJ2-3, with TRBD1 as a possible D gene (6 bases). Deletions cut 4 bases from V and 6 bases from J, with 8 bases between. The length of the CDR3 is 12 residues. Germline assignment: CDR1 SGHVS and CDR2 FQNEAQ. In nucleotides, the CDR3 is TGTGCCAGCAGCTCAAGGGGGGATACGCAGTATTTT. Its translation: CASSSRGDTQYF.

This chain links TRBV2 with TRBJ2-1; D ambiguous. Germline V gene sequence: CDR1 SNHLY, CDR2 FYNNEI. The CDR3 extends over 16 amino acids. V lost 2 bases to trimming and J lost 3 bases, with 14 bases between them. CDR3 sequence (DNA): TGTGCCAGCAGTGAACCGCCTATCTATAGCTACAATGAGCAGTTCTTC. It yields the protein CASSEPPIYSYNEQFF. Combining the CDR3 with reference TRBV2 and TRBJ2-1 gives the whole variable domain EPEVTQTPSHQVTQMGQEVILRCVPISNHLYFYWYRQILGQKVEFLVSFYNNEISEKSEIFDDQFSVERPDGSNFTLKIRSTKLEDSAMYFCASSEPPIYSYNEQFFGPGTRLTVL.

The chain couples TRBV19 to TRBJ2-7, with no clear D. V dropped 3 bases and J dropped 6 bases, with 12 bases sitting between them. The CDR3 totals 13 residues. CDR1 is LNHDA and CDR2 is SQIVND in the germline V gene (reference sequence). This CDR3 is CASSIRLTGEQYF. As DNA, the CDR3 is TGTGCCAGTAGTATTCGGCTTACGGGCGAGCAGTACTTC.

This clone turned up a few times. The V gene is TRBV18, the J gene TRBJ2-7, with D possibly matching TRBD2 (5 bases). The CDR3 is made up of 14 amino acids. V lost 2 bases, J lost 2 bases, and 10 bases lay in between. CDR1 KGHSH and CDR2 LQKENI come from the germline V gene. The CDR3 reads CASSPSSGPYEQYF. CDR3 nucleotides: TGTGCCAGCTCACCATCAAGCGGTCCCTACGAGCAGTACTTC.

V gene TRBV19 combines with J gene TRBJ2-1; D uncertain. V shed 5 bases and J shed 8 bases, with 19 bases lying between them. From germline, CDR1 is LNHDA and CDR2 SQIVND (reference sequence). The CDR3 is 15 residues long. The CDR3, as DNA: TGTGCCAGTAGTCCCCGACACTCAGCTGGATATGAGCAGTTCTTC. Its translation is CASSPRHSAGYEQFF.

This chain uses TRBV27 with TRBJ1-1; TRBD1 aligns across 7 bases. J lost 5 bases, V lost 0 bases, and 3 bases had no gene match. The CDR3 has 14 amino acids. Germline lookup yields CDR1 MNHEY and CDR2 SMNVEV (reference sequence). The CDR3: CASSLSRGLTEAFF. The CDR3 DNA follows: TGTGCCAGCAGTTTATCCAGGGGGTTGACTGAAGCTTTCTTT.

The CDR3 DNA reads as TGCGCCAGCAGCCTCCGACCACTAGCCGGGGCACTTGGAAACACCGGGGAGCTGTTTTTT. It encodes CASSLRPLAGALGNTGELFF. The rearrangement joins TRBV4-3 to TRBJ2-2; D may be TRBD2 (6 bases). Germline V CDR1 and CDR2: LGHNA, YSLEER. The ends were cut back, 4 bases at V and 2 bases at J, with 26 bases in the middle. This CDR3 comprises 20 residues.

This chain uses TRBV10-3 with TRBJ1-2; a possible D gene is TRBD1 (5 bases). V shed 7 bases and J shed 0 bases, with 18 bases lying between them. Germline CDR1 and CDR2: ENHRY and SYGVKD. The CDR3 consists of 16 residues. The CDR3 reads CAINPGGVIANYGYTF. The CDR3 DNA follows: TGTGCCATCAACCCCGGGGGGGTTATAGCTAACTATGGCTACACCTTC.

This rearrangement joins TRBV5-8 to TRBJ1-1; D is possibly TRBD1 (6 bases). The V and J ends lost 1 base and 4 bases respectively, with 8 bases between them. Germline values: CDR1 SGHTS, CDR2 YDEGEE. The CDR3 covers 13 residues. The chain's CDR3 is CASSLTGITEAFF. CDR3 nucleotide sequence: TGTGCCAGCAGCTTGACAGGGATCACTGAAGCTTTCTTT. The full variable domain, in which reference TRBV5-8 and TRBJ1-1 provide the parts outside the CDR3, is EAGVTQSPTHLIKTRGQQATLRCSPISGHTSVYWYQQALGLGLQFLLWYDEGEERNRGNFPPRFSGRQFPNYSSELNVNALELEDSALYLCASSLTGITEAFFGQGTRLTVV.

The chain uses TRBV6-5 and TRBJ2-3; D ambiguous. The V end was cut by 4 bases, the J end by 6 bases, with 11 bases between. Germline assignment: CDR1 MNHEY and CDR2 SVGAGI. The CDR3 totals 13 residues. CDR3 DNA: TGTGCCAGCAGTTCCCATCCCGGGGATACGCAGTATTTT. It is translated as CASSSHPGDTQYF.